Detailed here is one TCR beta chain. Data came from immunoSEQ multiplex PCR; TCRdb stores just in-frame clones and leaves some out. The table has some 300,000 clones, about 90% seen once. The data originate from a study of blood T cell repertoires in COVID-19. The CDR3 runs to 17 residues. The germline V gene encodes CDR1 MDHEN and CDR2 SYDVKM. Trimming at V came to 6 bases and at J to 7 bases, leaving 15 bases not matched to a gene. Enrolled during active infection, Seattle patients were then followed longitudinally. This TCR was sampled from a woman aged 40 to 55 with COVID-19, enrolled during active disease. Sequencing input: peripheral blood. The J gene is TRBJ2-5, the V gene TRBV28; 12 bases are shared with TRBD2. CDR3 DNA sequence: TGTGCCAGCAGCCCCAGGACTAGCGGGATTCATGAGGGGACCCAGTACTTC. Its translation: CASSPRTSGIHEGTQYF.